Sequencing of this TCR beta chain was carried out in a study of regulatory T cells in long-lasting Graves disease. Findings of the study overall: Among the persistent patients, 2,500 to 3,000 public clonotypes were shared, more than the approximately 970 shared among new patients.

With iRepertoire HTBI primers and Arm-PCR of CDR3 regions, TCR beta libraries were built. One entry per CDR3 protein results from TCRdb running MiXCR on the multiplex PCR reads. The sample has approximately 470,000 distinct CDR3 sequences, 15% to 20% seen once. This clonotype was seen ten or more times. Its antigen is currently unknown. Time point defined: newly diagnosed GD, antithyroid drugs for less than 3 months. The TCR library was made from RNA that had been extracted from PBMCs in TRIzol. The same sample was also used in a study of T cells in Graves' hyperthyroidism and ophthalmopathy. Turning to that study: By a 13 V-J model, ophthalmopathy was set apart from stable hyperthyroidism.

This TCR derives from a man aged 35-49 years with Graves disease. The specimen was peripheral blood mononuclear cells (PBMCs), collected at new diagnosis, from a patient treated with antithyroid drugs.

CDR3 sequence: CASSSGVMNTEAFF. The DNA of the CDR3 is TGTGCCAGCAGCTCCGGTGTCATGAACACTGAAGCTTTCTTT. V usage is TRBV7-6 and J usage is TRBJ1-1; D is undetermined. There are 14 residues in the CDR3. The V end lost 4 bases, the J end lost 0 bases, and 9 bases lay between the germline ends. Germline CDR1 SGHVS, CDR2 FNYEAQ.